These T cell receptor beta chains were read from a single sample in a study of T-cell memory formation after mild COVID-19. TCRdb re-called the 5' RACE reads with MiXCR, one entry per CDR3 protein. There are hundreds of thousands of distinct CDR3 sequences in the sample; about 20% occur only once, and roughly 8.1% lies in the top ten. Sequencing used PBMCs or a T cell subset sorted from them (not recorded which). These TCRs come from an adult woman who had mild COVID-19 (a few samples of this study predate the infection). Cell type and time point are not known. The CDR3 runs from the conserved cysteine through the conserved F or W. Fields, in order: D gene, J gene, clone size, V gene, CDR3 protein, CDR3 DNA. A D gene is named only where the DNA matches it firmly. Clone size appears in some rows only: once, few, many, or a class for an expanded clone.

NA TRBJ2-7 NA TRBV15 CATSREGGGSYEQYF TGTGCCACCAGCAGAGAGGGAGGGGGCTCCTACGAGCAGTACTTC
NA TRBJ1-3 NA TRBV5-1 CASSTRGLTDSGNTIYF TGCGCCAGCAGCACCCGCGGATTGACGGACTCTGGAAACACCATATATTTT
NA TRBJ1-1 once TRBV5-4 CASSLSASPNTEAFF TGTGCCAGCAGCTTGTCAGCAAGCCCGAACACTGAAGCTTTCTTT
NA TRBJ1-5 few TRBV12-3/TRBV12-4 CASSNQGYGQPQHF TGTGCCAGCAGTAATCAGGGATACGGTCAGCCCCAGCATTTT
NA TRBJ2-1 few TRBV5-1 CASSPGWPFYNEQFF TGCGCCAGCAGCCCCGGTTGGCCCTTCTACAATGAGCAGTTCTTC
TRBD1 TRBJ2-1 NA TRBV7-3 CASSPLPGTGLYNEQFF TGTGCCAGCAGCCCACTCCCCGGGACAGGGTTATACAATGAGCAGTTCTTC
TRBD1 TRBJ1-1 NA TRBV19 CASPGQGTPLNTEAFF TGTGCCAGTCCGGGACAGGGGACTCCTTTGAACACTGAAGCTTTCTTT
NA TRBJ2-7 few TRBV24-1 CATSEQGSYEQYF TGTGCCACCAGTGAGCAGGGTTCCTACGAGCAGTACTTC
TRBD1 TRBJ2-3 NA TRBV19 CASSILPGQDRTDTQYF TGTGCCAGTAGTATTCTGCCGGGACAGGACCGCACAGATACGCAGTATTTT
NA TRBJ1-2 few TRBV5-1 CASSAQQGRGYGYTF TGCGCCAGCAGCGCTCAACAGGGAAGAGGCTATGGCTACACCTTC
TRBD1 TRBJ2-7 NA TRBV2 CASRWTGFYEQYF TGTGCCAGCAGATGGACAGGTTTCTACGAGCAGTACTTC
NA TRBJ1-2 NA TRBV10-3 CAIRGDGSNYGYTF TGTGCCATCAGAGGGGACGGTTCTAACTATGGCTACACCTTC
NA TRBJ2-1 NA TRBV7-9 CASSFYRAISYNEQFF TGTGCCAGCAGCTTTTACAGGGCAATCTCCTACAATGAGCAGTTCTTC
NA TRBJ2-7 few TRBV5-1 CASSLGTGPSSYEQYF TGCGCCAGCAGCTTGGGTACGGGGCCGAGCTCCTACGAGCAGTACTTC
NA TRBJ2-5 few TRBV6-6 CASSYSQWGTPQETQYF TGTGCCAGCAGTTACTCGCAGTGGGGGACACCCCAAGAGACCCAGTACTTC
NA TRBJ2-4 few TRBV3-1 CASSRGQGTAKNIQYF TGTGCCAGCTCCCGGGGGCAGGGAACAGCCAAAAACATTCAGTACTTC
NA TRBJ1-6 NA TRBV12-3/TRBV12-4 CASSLDRGGNSPLHF TGTGCCAGCAGTTTAGATCGGGGGGGGAATTCACCCCTCCACTTT
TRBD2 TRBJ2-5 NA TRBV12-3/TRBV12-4 CASSSGLAGGRGTQYF TGTGCCAGCAGTTCAGGACTAGCGGGGGGCCGGGGGACCCAGTACTTC
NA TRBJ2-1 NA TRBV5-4 CASRLDEGWDPRYNEQFF TGTGCCAGCAGGCTAGATGAGGGATGGGACCCGCGATACAATGAGCAGTTCTTC
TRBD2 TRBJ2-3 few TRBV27 CASRGREWADTQYF TGTGCCAGCAGGGGGCGGGAGTGGGCAGATACGCAGTATTTT
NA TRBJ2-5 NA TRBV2 CASSTPQAREETQYF TGTGCCAGCAGTACCCCACAGGCACGGGAAGAGACCCAGTACTTC
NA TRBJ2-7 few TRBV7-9 CASSSTKFEQYF TGTGCCAGCAGCTCCACGAAGTTTGAGCAGTACTTC
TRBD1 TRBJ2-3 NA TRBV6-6 CASSRTGRDTQYF TGTGCCAGCAGTAGGACAGGGAGAGATACGCAGTATTTT
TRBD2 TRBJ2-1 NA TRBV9 CASSPGAGGPDLNEQFF TGTGCCAGCAGCCCTGGCGCGGGGGGGCCAGATTTGAATGAGCAGTTCTTC
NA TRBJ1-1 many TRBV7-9 CASSPRLNTEAFF TGTGCCAGCAGCCCCCGGCTGAACACTGAAGCTTTCTTT
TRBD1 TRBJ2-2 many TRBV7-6 CASSPRGGTGHTGELFF TGTGCCAGCAGCCCGCGTGGCGGGACAGGCCACACCGGGGAGCTGTTTTTT
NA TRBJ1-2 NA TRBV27 CASIGGRSYGYTF TGTGCCAGCATTGGAGGCAGGTCCTATGGCTACACCTTC
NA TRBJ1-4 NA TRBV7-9 CASSLGHWRTVATNEKLFF TGTGCCAGCAGCTTAGGACATTGGCGGACGGTTGCAACTAATGAAAAACTGTTTTTT
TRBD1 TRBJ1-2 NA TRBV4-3 CASSQEGAAGGIGYGYTF TGCGCCAGCAGCCAAGAAGGGGCGGCAGGGGGTATCGGCTATGGCTACACCTTC
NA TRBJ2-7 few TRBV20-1 CSARDRELVGYEQYF TGCAGTGCTAGAGACCGCGAGCTAGTTGGCTACGAGCAGTACTTC